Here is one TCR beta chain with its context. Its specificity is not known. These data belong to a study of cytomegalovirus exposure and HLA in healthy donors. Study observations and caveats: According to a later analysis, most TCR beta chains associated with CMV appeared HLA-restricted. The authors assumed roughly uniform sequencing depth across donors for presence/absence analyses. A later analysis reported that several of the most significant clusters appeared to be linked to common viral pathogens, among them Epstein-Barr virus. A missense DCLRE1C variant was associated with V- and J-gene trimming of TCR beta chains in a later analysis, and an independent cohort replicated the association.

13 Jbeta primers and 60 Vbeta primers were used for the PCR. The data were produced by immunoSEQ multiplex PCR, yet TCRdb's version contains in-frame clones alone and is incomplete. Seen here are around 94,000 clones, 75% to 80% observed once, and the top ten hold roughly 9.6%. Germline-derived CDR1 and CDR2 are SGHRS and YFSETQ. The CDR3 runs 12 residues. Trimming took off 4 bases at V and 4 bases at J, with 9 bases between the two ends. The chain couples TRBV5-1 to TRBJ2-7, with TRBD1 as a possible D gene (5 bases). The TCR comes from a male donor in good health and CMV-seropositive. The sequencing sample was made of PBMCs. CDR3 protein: CASSQDIYEQYF. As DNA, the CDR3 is TGCGCCAGCAGCCAGGACATATACGAGCAGTACTTC.